The present T cell receptor (beta chain) was sequenced within a study of T cell changes during pregnancy in multiple sclerosis. Some clones are missing from TCRdb's copy, which holds only in-frame ones; the method was immunoSEQ multiplex PCR. The sample yields around 72,000 clones, approximately 94% seen once. Germline V gene lookup returns CDR1 SGHTA and CDR2 FQGTGA. The V gene end was trimmed by 1 base and the J gene end by 5 bases; junction bases not matched to a gene: 4. This CDR3 contains 15 residues. The source was peripheral blood, collected in the second trimester of pregnancy. This TCR was recovered from a female donor in good health, enrolled as a control in a pregnancy study. The chain has TRBV7-3 and TRBJ2-3; 9 bases align to TRBD2. The chain's CDR3 is CASSLSGGAVDTQYF. The CDR3 nucleotides read TGTGCCAGCAGCTTAAGCGGGGGGGCCGTAGATACGCAGTATTTT.